These T cell receptor beta chains were read from a single sample in a study of cytomegalovirus exposure and HLA in healthy donors. Using immunoSEQ multiplex PCR, the repertoire was profiled, and TCRdb retains in-frame clones only, with some absent. Among some 150,000 clones listed, around 82% were seen once. Sequenced material: PBMCs. The origin of the receptors is a woman between 50 and 59 years old in good health and CMV-seropositive. CDR3s include the opening cysteine and the closing phenylalanine or tryptophan.

V gene,J gene,CDR3 protein
TRBV28,TRBJ1-1,CASSPPTGDTEAFF
TRBV7-9,TRBJ2-7,CASSLQNYEQYF
TRBV12-5,TRBJ2-4,CASGLDTGTAKNIQYF
TRBV5-1,TRBJ2-1,CASREDGTSIYNEQFF
TRBV29-1,TRBJ1-5,CSVSTGTVHQPQHF
TRBV27,TRBJ1-2,CASSPQGMGYGYTF
TRBV2,.,CAALPAAGYEQYF
TRBV2,TRBJ2-7,CASSPLYEQYF
TRBV7-2,TRBJ2-2,CASSYQGAGGPRELFF
TRBV6-1,TRBJ2-5,CASSMWEQYF
TRBV4-2,TRBJ2-6,CASSQDLRRGANVLTF
TRBV9,TRBJ2-2,CASSVGTSGGTGELFF
TRBV5-4,TRBJ1-2,CASSFQTGRDGYTF
TRBV4-1,TRBJ1-1,CASTRGSTEAFF
TRBV5-6,TRBJ2-4,CASSSGIVAKNIQYF
TRBV7-2,TRBJ1-1,CASSLVQGAGTEAFF
TRBV29-1,TRBJ2-2,CSAGQGFGSTGELFF
TRBV9,TRBJ1-3,CASSVDRGKAGNTIYF
TRBV6-6,TRBJ1-5,CASSPLHREGTQHF
TRBV28,TRBJ1-5,CASKRTGGYSNQPQHF
TRBV5-3,TRBJ1-5,CARTRGINQPQHF
TRBV19,TRBJ1-2,CASMPGQGGQRGYTF
TRBV13,TRBJ2-7,CASSLMRGVPYEQYF
TRBV6-5,TRBJ2-7,CASSYSRGPYEQYF
TRBV2,TRBJ2-3,CASPRQRTTDTQYF
TRBV6-6,TRBJ1-1,CASSYSPVDTEAFF
TRBV4-3,TRBJ2-1,CASSRTQMSSYNEQFF
TRBV5-4,TRBJ2-1,CASSFFRGGSYNEQFF
TRBV7-9,TRBJ2-3,CASSLGQSYTDTQYF
TRBV7-9,TRBJ1-1,CSSSSAEAFF